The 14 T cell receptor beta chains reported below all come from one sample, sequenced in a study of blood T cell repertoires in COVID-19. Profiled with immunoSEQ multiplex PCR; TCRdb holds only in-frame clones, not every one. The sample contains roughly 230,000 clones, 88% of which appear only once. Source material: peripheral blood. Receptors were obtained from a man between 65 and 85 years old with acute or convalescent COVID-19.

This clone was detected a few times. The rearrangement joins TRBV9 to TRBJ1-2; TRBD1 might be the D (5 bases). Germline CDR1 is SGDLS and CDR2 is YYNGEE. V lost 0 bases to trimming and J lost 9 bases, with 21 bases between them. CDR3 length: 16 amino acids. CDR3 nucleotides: TGTGCCAGCAGCGTAGGGGGTGGAGGGGCTGCTGTGAGCTACACCTTC. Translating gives CASSVGGGGAAVSYTF.

The CDR3 spells CATSRGAHEQFF. CDR3 nucleotide sequence: TGTGCCACCAGCCGAGGGGCACATGAGCAGTTCTTC. J is TRBJ2-1 and V is TRBV15, with D tentatively TRBD1 or TRBD2 (5 bases each). The CDR3 sequence is 12 residues long. Looked up from germline, CDR1 is LNHNV and CDR2 is YYDKDF (reference sequence). V was trimmed by 5 bases and J by 8 bases, leaving 10 bases between them. Variable domain in full (rest from reference TRBV15 and TRBJ2-1): DAMVIQNPRYQVTQFGKPVTLSCSQTLNHNVMYWYQQKSSQAPKLLFHYYDKDFNNEADTPDNFQSRRPNTSFCFLDIRSPGLGDTAMYLCATSRGAHEQFFGPGTRLTVL.

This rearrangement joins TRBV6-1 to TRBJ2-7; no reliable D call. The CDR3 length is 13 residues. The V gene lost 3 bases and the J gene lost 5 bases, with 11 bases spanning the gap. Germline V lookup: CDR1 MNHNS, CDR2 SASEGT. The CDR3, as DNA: TGTGCCAGCAGTGACCAGGATTTCAACGAGCAGTACTTC. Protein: CASSDQDFNEQYF.

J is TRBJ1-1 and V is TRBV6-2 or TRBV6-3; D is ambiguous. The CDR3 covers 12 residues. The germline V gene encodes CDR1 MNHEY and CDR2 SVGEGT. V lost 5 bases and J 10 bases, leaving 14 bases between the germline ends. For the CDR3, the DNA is TGTGCCAGCAGTCGCTCGAGCGTTGGAGCTTTCTTT. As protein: CASSRSSVGAFF.

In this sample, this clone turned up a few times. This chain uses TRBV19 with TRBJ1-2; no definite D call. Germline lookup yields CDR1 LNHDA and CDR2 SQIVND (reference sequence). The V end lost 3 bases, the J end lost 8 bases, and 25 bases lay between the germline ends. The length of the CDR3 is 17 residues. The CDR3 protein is CASSIGSGFSTSTGYTF. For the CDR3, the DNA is TGTGCCAGTAGTATCGGTTCGGGATTCTCTACCTCAACGGGCTACACCTTC.

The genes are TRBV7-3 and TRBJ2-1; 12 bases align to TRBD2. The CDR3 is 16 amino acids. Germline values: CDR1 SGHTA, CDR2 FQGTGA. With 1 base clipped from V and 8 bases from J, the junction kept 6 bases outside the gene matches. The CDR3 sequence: CASSLMSTSGRDEQFF. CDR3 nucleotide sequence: TGTGCCAGCAGCTTAATGTCGACTAGCGGGAGAGATGAGCAGTTCTTC.

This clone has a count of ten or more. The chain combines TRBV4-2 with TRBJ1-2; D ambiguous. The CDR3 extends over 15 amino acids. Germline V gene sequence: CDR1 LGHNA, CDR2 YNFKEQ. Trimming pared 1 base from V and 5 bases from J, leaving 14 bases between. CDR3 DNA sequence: TGTGCCAGCAGCCAAGCCCACGGTGAGGGATATGGCTACACCTTC. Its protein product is CASSQAHGEGYGYTF.

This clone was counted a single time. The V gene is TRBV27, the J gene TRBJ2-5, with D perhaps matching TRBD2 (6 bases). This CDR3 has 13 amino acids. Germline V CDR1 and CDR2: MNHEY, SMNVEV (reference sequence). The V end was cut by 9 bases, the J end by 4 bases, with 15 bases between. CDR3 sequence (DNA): TGTGCCAGTTCTGGGAGGCCGGGAGAGACCCAGTACTTC. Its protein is CASSGRPGETQYF.

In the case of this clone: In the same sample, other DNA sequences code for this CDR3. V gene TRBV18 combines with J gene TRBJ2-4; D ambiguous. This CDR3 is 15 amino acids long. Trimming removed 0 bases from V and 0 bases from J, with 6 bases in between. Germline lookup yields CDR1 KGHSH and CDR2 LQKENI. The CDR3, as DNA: TGTGCCAGCTCACCACCGTCACTAGCCAAAAACATTCAGTACTTC. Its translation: CASSPPSLAKNIQYF.

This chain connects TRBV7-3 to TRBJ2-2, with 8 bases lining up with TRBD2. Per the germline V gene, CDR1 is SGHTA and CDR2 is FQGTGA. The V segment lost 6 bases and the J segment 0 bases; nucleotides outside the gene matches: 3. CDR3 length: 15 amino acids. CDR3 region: CASSLAGSNTGELFF. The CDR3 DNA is TGTGCCAGCAGTTTAGCGGGATCGAACACCGGGGAGCTGTTTTTT.

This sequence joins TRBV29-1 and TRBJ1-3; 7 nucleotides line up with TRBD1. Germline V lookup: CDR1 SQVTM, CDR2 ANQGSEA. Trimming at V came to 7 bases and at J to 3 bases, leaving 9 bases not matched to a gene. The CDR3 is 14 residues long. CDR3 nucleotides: TGCAGCGCCACCAAGGGGGCTAATGGAAACACCATATATTTT. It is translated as CSATKGANGNTIYF.

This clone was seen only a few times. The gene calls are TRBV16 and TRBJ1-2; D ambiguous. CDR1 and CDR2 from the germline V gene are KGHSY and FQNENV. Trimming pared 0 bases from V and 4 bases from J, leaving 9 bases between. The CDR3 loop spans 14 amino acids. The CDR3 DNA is TGTGCCAGCAGCCAATCCCAGAGGGCCTATGGCTACACCTTC. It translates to CASSQSQRAYGYTF.

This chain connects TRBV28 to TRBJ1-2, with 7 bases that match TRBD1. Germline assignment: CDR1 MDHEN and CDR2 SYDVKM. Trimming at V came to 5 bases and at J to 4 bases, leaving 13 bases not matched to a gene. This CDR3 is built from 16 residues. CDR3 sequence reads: CASSPAGTVVSYGYTF. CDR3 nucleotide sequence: TGTGCCAGCAGTCCCGCCGGGACAGTCGTGTCCTATGGCTACACCTTC.

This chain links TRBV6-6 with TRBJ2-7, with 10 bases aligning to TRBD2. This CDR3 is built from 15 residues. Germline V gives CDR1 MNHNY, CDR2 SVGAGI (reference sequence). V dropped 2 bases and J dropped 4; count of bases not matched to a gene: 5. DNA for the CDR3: TGTGCCAGCAGTTACCGGACTAGCGGAACTTACGAGCAGTACTTC. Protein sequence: CASSYRTSGTYEQYF.